This T cell receptor beta chain is from a study of cytomegalovirus exposure and HLA in healthy donors. The method was immunoSEQ multiplex PCR; TCRdb's version includes in-frame clones alone and lacks a portion of them. The data contain 55,000 to 80,000 clones, 85% to 95% of them singletons. Germline V gives CDR1 LNHNV, CDR2 YYDKDF (reference sequence). The CDR3 spans 18 residues. V lost 1 base, J lost 0 bases, and 4 bases stayed unmatched. The genes are TRBV15 and TRBJ2-6, with TRBD1 matching 9 bases. The sequence was collected from a man younger than 30 in good health and CMV-seronegative. The sample was PBMCs. Here the CDR3 reads CATSRGGQGSSGANVLTF. DNA for the CDR3: TGTGCCACCAGCAGAGGCGGACAGGGGAGCTCTGGGGCCAACGTCCTGACTTTC. The complete variable domain, with remaining parts taken from reference TRBV15 and TRBJ2-6, reads DAMVIQNPRYQVTQFGKPVTLSCSQTLNHNVMYWYQQKSSQAPKLLFHYYDKDFNNEADTPDNFQSRRPNTSFCFLDIRSPGLGDTAMYLCATSRGGQGSSGANVLTFGAGSRLTVL.